The next 31 T cell receptor beta chains were all read from a single sample in a study of response to subunit inactivated influenza vaccine. MiXCR, run by TCRdb on the RT-PCR reads, gives a single entry per CDR3 protein. The sample includes about 540,000 distinct CDR3 sequences, under 25% seen only once; the top ten take about 2.8%. Another study also made use of these data, one on T cells expressing NK-cell markers. As that report states: Synthesis of TCR beta cDNA relied on 5'RACE template switching carrying UMIs.

The material sequenced was CD4+ T cells sorted from PBMCs, taken approximately 12 days after vaccination. The source is a man in his fifties or sixties who received an inactivated influenza vaccine.

The rearrangement uses TRBV6-2 or TRBV6-3 and TRBJ2-2; D is unclear. CDR1 is MNHEY, CDR2 SVGEGT, per germline. V was cut by 5 bases and J by 0 bases, with 10 bases left in between. This CDR3 has 15 residues. The DNA for the CDR3 is TGTGCCAGCAGTGGTATTAAACCGAACACCGGGGAGCTGTTTTTT. This codes for CASSGIKPNTGELFF.

This sequence joins TRBV6-2 or TRBV6-3 and TRBJ2-5; no reliable D call. The CDR3 is made up of 14 amino acids. The V and J ends lost 0 bases and 1 base respectively, with 6 bases between them. From germline, CDR1 is MNHEY and CDR2 SVGEGT. In DNA form, the CDR3 reads TGTGCCAGCAGTTACTCGAGGACCCAAGAGACCCAGTACTTC. It specifies CASSYSRTQETQYF.

The CDR3 reads CASSLGTSGTSTDTQYF. CDR3 bases: TGCGCCAGCAGCTTGGGGACTAGCGGTACTAGCACAGATACGCAGTATTTT. This sequence joins TRBV5-1 and TRBJ2-3; 10 bases fit TRBD2. CDR1 is SGHRS and CDR2 is YFSETQ in the germline V gene. The CDR3 consists of 17 residues. The V and J ends lost 0 bases and 0 bases, in that order; junction bases with no gene match: 4.

This clonotype was counted ten times or more. The rearrangement links TRBV12-3 or TRBV12-4 to TRBJ1-6; D gene unclear. Trimming took off 5 bases at V and 0 bases at J, with 8 bases between the two ends. The CDR3 sequence is 15 residues long. CDR3 in amino acids: CASSRGVSYNSPLHF. The DNA for the CDR3 is TGTGCCAGCAGTCGGGGAGTCTCCTATAATTCACCCCTCCACTTT.

This clonotype was seen many times. The J gene is TRBJ2-7, the V gene TRBV12-3 or TRBV12-4, with 13 positions matching TRBD2. V dropped 5 bases and J dropped 3; count of bases not matched to a gene: 1. This CDR3 spans 14 amino acids. The CDR3 sequence: CASSRTSGSYEQYF. CDR3 nucleotide sequence: TGTGCCAGCAGTCGGACTAGCGGGAGCTACGAGCAGTACTTC.

There are a few counts of this clonotype. The V and J genes are TRBV20-1 and TRBJ2-3; 10 bases agree with TRBD2. The CDR3 covers 16 residues. From germline, CDR1 is DFQATT and CDR2 SNEGSKA (reference sequence). The J segment lost 4 bases and the V segment lost 0 bases, leaving 7 bases of the junction unmatched. The CDR3 here is CSARDVMSGGADTQYF. DNA of the CDR3: TGCAGTGCTAGAGATGTGATGAGCGGGGGGGCAGATACGCAGTATTTT.

The gene calls are TRBV6-1 and TRBJ1-1, with D uncertain. This CDR3 is 20 amino acids long. Per the germline V gene, CDR1 is MNHNS and CDR2 is SASEGT. V lost 5 bases and J 4 bases, leaving 32 bases between the germline ends. DNA of the CDR3: TGTGCCAGCAGTCAACAAAAAACCAGTACGAGGTCGGCGTTAGGCACTGAAGCTTTCTTT. This gives the protein CASSQQKTSTRSALGTEAFF.

This clonotype was detected once. The V and J genes are TRBV7-2 and TRBJ2-7, with a tentative D call TRBD2 (7 bases). Germline V CDR1 and CDR2: SGHTA, FQGNSA. This CDR3 contains 16 residues. V was pared by 1 base and J by 4 bases, with 17 bases between. The CDR3 nucleotides read TGTGCCAGCAGCTTAGGGGGGGGCGGGAGTTTATACGAGCAGTACTTC. Translating gives CASSLGGGGSLYEQYF. Based on the CDR3 plus reference TRBV7-2 and TRBJ2-7, the full variable domain is GAGVSQSPSNKVTEKGKDVELRCDPISGHTALYWYRQSLGQGLEFLIYFQGNSAPDKSGLPSDRFSAERTGGSVSTLTIQRTQQEDSAVYLCASSLGGGGSLYEQYFGPGTRLTVT.

The sample holds a few counts of this clonotype. J is TRBJ1-2 and V is TRBV20-1; TRBD1 matches 7 bases. This CDR3 region has 16 residues. The germline V gene has CDR1 DFQATT and CDR2 SNEGSKA (reference sequence). V lost 1 base and J lost 4; bases outside the gene matches: 12. CDR3 nucleotide sequence: TGCAGTGCTAGAGTAGGGGGCGGATTGGGATCCTATGGCTACACCTTC. This codes for CSARVGGGLGSYGYTF.

The chain combines TRBV10-3 with TRBJ2-7; TRBD1 aligns across 10 bases. The V segment lost 4 bases and the J segment 1 base; nucleotides outside the gene matches: 4. The CDR3 is made up of 15 amino acids. The germline gives CDR1 ENHRY, CDR2 SYGVKD. Here the CDR3 DNA reads TGTGCCATCAGTGGGGACAGGGGCCAATCCTACGAGCAGTACTTC. This encodes CAISGDRGQSYEQYF.

This chain connects TRBV11-2 to TRBJ1-2; D may be TRBD1 (6 bases). Germline-derived CDR1 and CDR2 are SGHAT and FQNNGV. With 5 bases removed from V and 3 bases from J, the gap between germline ends came to 13 bases. The CDR3 contains 14 residues. The CDR3 here is CASSNRVGDYGYTF. In nucleotides, the CDR3 is TGTGCCAGCAGCAACAGGGTTGGCGACTATGGCTACACCTTC.

This rearrangement joins TRBV28 to TRBJ2-7; the D gene is possibly TRBD2 (5 bases). Germline V lookup: CDR1 MDHEN, CDR2 SYDVKM. V lost 4 bases, J lost 2 bases, and 18 bases lay in between. The CDR3 contains 16 residues. CDR3 region: CASSSPPGIGPYEQYF. The DNA for the CDR3 is TGTGCCAGCAGTTCCCCCCCCGGGATAGGGCCCTACGAGCAGTACTTC.

At least ten counts were recorded for this clonotype. CDR3 in amino acids: CSAKSGSGSDQPQHF. As DNA, the CDR3 is TGCAGTGCTAAGTCAGGTTCAGGGTCCGATCAGCCCCAGCATTTT. The J gene is TRBJ1-5, the V gene TRBV20-1; a weak D match, TRBD1 (5 bases). This CDR3 spans 15 amino acids. V lost 4 bases and J 5 bases, leaving 18 bases between the germline ends. CDR1 DFQATT and CDR2 SNEGSKA come from the germline V gene (reference sequence).

The chain links TRBV10-3 to TRBJ2-1; D tentatively reads TRBD1 or TRBD2 (6 bases each). CDR3 size: 14 residues. From germline, CDR1 is ENHRY and CDR2 SYGVKD. CDR3 loop: CASGGRESYNEQFF. Written as DNA, the CDR3 is TGTGCTTCTGGGGGCCGGGAGTCCTACAATGAGCAGTTCTTC.

V and J are TRBV6-2 or TRBV6-3 and TRBJ2-1; 11 bases align to TRBD2. The V segment lost 5 bases and the J segment 4 bases; nucleotides outside the gene matches: 4. The V gene's germline CDR1 is MNHEY and CDR2 SVGEGT. The CDR3 sequence is 15 residues long. Here the CDR3 DNA reads TGTGCCAGCAGTACGAGGACTAGCGGGTACAATGAGCAGTTCTTC. This sequence encodes CASSTRTSGYNEQFF.

The chain joins TRBV27 to TRBJ2-2; 7 nucleotides line up with TRBD1. The CDR3 contains 14 residues. The V segment lost 3 bases and the J segment 6 bases; nucleotides outside the gene matches: 4. CDR1 MNHEY and CDR2 SMNVEV come from the germline V gene (reference sequence). CDR3 nucleotide sequence: TGTGCCAGCAGTTTGCTTGACAGGGCCGGGGAGCTGTTTTTT. It yields the protein CASSLLDRAGELFF.

This clonotype has more than one count but fewer than ten. V is TRBV12-3 or TRBV12-4 and J is TRBJ1-1; D is undetermined. V lost 2 bases and J 0 bases, leaving 7 bases between the germline ends. CDR3 length: 14 residues. Here the CDR3 reads CASSLPGMNTEAFF. The CDR3 nucleotides read TGTGCCAGCAGTTTACCCGGGATGAACACTGAAGCTTTCTTT.

V is TRBV28 and J is TRBJ1-2; possible D gene TRBD1, 5 bases. The CDR3 covers 14 residues. V was pared by 2 bases and J by 7 bases, with 14 bases between. Looked up from germline, CDR1 is MDHEN and CDR2 is SYDVKM. CDR3 coding DNA: TGTGCCAGCAGTTTACGGACACGGGTTACTGGCTACACCTTC. It translates to CASSLRTRVTGYTF.

This rearrangement joins TRBV3-1 to TRBJ2-3, with a tentative D call TRBD1 (5 bases). In germline, CDR1 is LGHDT, CDR2 YNNKEL (reference sequence). The V gene lost 1 base and the J gene lost 7 bases, with 12 bases spanning the gap. The CDR3 is 14 residues long. CDR3 residues: CASSQAQTAHTQYF. CDR3 bases: TGTGCCAGCAGCCAAGCCCAGACAGCCCATACGCAGTATTTT.

This clonotype was observed at least ten times. This chain links TRBV6-1 with TRBJ2-7; D perhaps matches TRBD2 (5 bases). The germline V and J ends were trimmed by 6 bases and 5 bases, with 17 bases remaining between them. This CDR3 is built from 14 residues. Germline V gene data show CDR1 as MNHNS and CDR2 as SASEGT. CDR3 DNA sequence: TGTGCCAGCAGCCCCTCAAAATTCGGGGACGAGCAGTACTTC. Protein sequence: CASSPSKFGDEQYF.

This clonotype was recorded a few times. The V gene is TRBV4-3, the J gene TRBJ2-7, with D possibly matching TRBD2 (6 bases). This CDR3 has 15 residues. Germline CDR1 LGHNA, CDR2 YSLEER. Trimming pared 0 bases from V and 2 bases from J, leaving 11 bases between. The CDR3 nucleotides read TGCGCCAGCAGCCAAGATTTGGGGGGTGCCTACGAGCAGTACTTC. It is translated as CASSQDLGGAYEQYF.

The chain has TRBV6-1 and TRBJ2-1, with 8 bases fitting TRBD1. The CDR3 runs 14 residues. The germline V gene encodes CDR1 MNHNS and CDR2 SASEGT. With 4 bases clipped from V and 6 bases from J, the junction kept 5 bases outside the gene matches. The CDR3 region has the DNA TGTGCCAGCAGTGGGACAGGGAGAGGCAATGAGCAGTTCTTC. Translation gives CASSGTGRGNEQFF.

J is TRBJ2-1 and V is TRBV11-2; D is ambiguous. Germline CDR1 SGHAT, CDR2 FQNNGV. The V gene lost 0 bases and the J gene lost 3 bases, with 21 bases spanning the gap. This CDR3 spans 19 amino acids. The DNA for the CDR3 is TGTGCCAGCAGCTTAGATTATGGTAGCAGGCTACCTTACTACAATGAGCAGTTCTTC. Translated: CASSLDYGSRLPYYNEQFF.

This chain links TRBV4-2 with TRBJ1-1; perhaps TRBD1 as D (5 bases). CDR1 and CDR2 from the germline V gene are LGHNA and YNFKEQ. The length of the CDR3 is 13 residues. Trimming pared 4 bases from V and 4 bases from J, leaving 10 bases between. CDR3 protein: CASSRDLITEAFF. The CDR3 DNA follows: TGTGCCAGCAGCCGGGACCTTATCACTGAAGCTTTCTTT.

The rearrangement joins TRBV29-1 to TRBJ2-1; 8 nucleotides agree with TRBD2. V was clipped by 5 bases and J by 9 bases; unmatched bases: 15. Germline CDR1 SQVTM, CDR2 ANQGSEA. The length of the CDR3 is 15 residues. CDR3 sequence (DNA): TGCAGCGTTAGTACTAGCGGCAGAGGGGACACTGAGCAGTTCTTC. This sequence encodes CSVSTSGRGDTEQFF.

This clonotype was seen a handful of times. This chain links TRBV5-1 with TRBJ2-2; 7 bases are a match to TRBD1. The ends lost 0 bases at V and 2 bases at J; junction bases unmatched: 4. This CDR3 is built from 16 residues. Germline values: CDR1 SGHRS, CDR2 YFSETQ. CDR3 sequence (DNA): TGCGCCAGCAGCTTGGGGACAGGAGGAAACACCGGGGAGCTGTTTTTT. Protein sequence: CASSLGTGGNTGELFF. The complete variable domain, with remaining parts taken from reference TRBV5-1 and TRBJ2-2, reads KAGVTQTPRYLIKTRGQQVTLSCSPISGHRSVSWYQQTPGQGLQFLFEYFSETQRNKGNFPGRFSGRQFSNSRSEMNVSTLELGDSALYLCASSLGTGGNTGELFFGEGSRLTVL.

This clonotype showed up just once. V is TRBV5-6 and J is TRBJ2-1; 10 positions agree with TRBD2. V shed 3 bases, J shed 0 bases, and the junction held 3 bases outside the gene matches. The CDR3 length is 16 residues. Germline values: CDR1 SGHDT, CDR2 YYEEEE. The CDR3 here is CASSSGLASSYNEQFF. The CDR3, as DNA: TGTGCCAGCAGCTCGGGACTAGCGAGCTCCTACAATGAGCAGTTCTTC.

The V gene is TRBV15, the J gene TRBJ2-3, with 9 bases identical to TRBD2. The V and J ends lost 5 bases and 4 bases, in that order; junction bases with no gene match: 4. Germline V CDR1 and CDR2: LNHNV, YYDKDF (reference sequence). This CDR3 contains 14 residues. In DNA form, the CDR3 reads TGTGCCACCAGCTTGCGGGAGGGACCAGATACGCAGTATTTT. Protein product: CATSLREGPDTQYF.

The J gene is TRBJ1-4, the V gene TRBV5-6; 9 bases fit TRBD1. With V trimmed by 0 bases and J by 3 bases, 6 bases remained unmatched. Per the germline V gene, CDR1 is SGHDT and CDR2 is YYEEEE. This CDR3 comprises 17 residues. The CDR3 sequence: CASSLGGTGTANEKLFF. For the CDR3, the DNA is TGTGCCAGCAGCTTGGGGGGGACAGGGACGGCTAATGAAAAACTGTTTTTT.

This clonotype has more than one count but fewer than ten. The V and J genes are TRBV18 and TRBJ2-7; tentatively, D is TRBD1 (6 bases). V lost 0 bases and J 2 bases, leaving 8 bases between the germline ends. This CDR3 has 14 amino acids. The V gene's germline CDR1 is KGHSH and CDR2 LQKENI. In nucleotides, the CDR3 is TGTGCCAGCTCACCACCAGGGACAACCTACGAGCAGTACTTC. Protein product: CASSPPGTTYEQYF.

The chain joins TRBV29-1 to TRBJ1-3; no firm D call. Germline CDR1 is SQVTM and CDR2 is ANQGSEA. The germline V and J ends were trimmed by 6 bases and 1 base, with 10 bases remaining between them. The CDR3 has 13 residues. The CDR3: CSVAVGSGNTIYF. CDR3 DNA sequence: TGCAGCGTCGCAGTGGGTTCTGGAAACACCATATATTTT.